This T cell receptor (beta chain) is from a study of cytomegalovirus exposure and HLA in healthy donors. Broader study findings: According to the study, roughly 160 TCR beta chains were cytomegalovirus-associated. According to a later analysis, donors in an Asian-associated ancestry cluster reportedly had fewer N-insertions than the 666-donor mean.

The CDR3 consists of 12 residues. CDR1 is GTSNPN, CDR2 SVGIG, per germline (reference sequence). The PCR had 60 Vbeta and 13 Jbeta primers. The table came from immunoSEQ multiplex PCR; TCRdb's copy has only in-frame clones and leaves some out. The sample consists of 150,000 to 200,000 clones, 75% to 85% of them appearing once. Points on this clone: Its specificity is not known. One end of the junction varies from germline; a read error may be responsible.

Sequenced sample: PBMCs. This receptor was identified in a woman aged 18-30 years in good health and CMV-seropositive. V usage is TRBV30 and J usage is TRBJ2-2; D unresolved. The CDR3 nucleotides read TGTGCCCGGAGTCAGGTCACCGGGGAGCTGTTTTTT. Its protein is CARSQVTGELFF.